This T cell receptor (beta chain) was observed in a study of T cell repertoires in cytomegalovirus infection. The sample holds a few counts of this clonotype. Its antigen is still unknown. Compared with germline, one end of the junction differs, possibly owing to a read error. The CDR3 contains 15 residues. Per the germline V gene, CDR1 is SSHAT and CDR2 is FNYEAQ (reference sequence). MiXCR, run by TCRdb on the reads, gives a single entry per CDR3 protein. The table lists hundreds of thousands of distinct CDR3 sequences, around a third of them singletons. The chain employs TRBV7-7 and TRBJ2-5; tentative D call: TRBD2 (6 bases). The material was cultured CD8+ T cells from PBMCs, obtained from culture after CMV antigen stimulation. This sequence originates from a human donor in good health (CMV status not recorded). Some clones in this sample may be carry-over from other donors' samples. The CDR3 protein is CASSLAPTSTETQYF. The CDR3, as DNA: TGTGCTAGCAGCTTAGCACCGACTAGTACGGAGACCCAGTACTTC.